This T cell receptor beta chain was profiled in a study of Tregs in tolerant kidney transplant recipients (dated by TCRdb to about 2019). Regarding the research as a whole: Before combined kidney and bone marrow transplantation, this study identified donor-specific regulatory T cells using TCRbeta sequencing and then followed those same cells after transplant. Several methods of expanding Tregs specific for an allogeneic donor were compared by TCRbeta repertoire sequencing in 3 healthy controls.

The CDR3 starts with the cysteine, ends with the phenylalanine, and has 14 residues. Only the CDR3 portion is preserved as DNA: 42 bases, with reading frame beginning at the first base. V trim: 8 bases; J trim: 6 bases; unmatched bases: 3. CDR1 and CDR2, per the germline V gene, are KGHSH and LQKENI. The full study reports these points: Expanding Tregs with activated donor B cells appeared to identify the most biologically relevant and donor-specific TCRbeta repertoire. Because only a small number of patients were included, the study had limitations, and the results will need to be validated in larger populations as well as under other immunosuppression protocols. Although technical replication error seemed to be minimal, the question of biological reproducibility was not addressed directly.

Unstimulated Tregs (CD4+CD25+CD127-), CD4+ non-Tregs (CD4+CD25-), CD4 and CD8 cells were FACS-sorted from thawed PBMCs. Healthy control blood was obtained either as purchased buffy coats or from healthy volunteers. Healthy control blood was processed to PBMCs by Ficoll density gradient and cryopreserved, and patient PBMCs were collected before and after transplant. For TCRbeta CDR3 sequencing, genomic DNA from the sorted cells was extracted using the QIAGEN DNeasy Blood and Tissue Kit. High-throughput TCRbeta CDR3 sequencing, which included PCR amplification with bias correction and internal controls, was done commercially through immunoSEQ. The original pipeline was this. Unique productive TCRbeta sequences were defined by CDR3 nucleotide sequence when primers matched and otherwise by CDR3 amino acid sequence together with Vbeta and Jbeta genes. As a correction for sorting error, sequences shared between sorted populations at a frequency ratio of 2:1 or less were discarded, and the remaining shared sequences were assigned to the higher population. A sequence counted as donor-reactive if, in CFSE-low cells, the sequence had a frequency of at least 0.01% and was expanded at least 5-fold compared with unstimulated cells. Repertoire divergence was quantified by Jensen-Shannon divergence using the top 100 TCRbeta sequences ranked by frequency. For samples with multiple sequencing runs, sorting error was corrected in each run separately before the runs were combined. TCRdb obtained this table from immuneACCESS and retained in-frame rearrangements with V and J assigned. These tables miss some clones; where compared with another copy, unresolved V genes account for less than half of the shortfall, and the remainder is unexplained. V and J calls and clone size are copied from that table; D and trimming were computed from the DNA. Here the sample has 110,000 or so clones; around nine tenths occur a single time. Jointly, the top ten make up roughly 0.63% of the sample.

As concerns this clone: Its antigen is still unknown. No much larger clone is present one base from it, and per-base qualities are unavailable.

This sequence uses TRBV18 and TRBJ2-1; TRBD2 fits 14 bases in the junction. The sequenced sample consisted of CD4+ T cells from blood. The source of this sequence is a human donor in good health. In nucleotide form, the sequence is TGTGCCAGCCGACTAGCGGGAGGGTCCAATGAGCAGTTCTTC. The resulting protein is CASRLAGGSNEQFF.